The present TCR beta chain was sequenced within a study of blood T cell repertoires in COVID-19. Trimming removed 3 bases at V and 9 bases at J, with 12 bases between. This CDR3 has 13 amino acids. Germline lookup yields CDR1 KGHSH and CDR2 LQKENI. TCRdb keeps only in-frame clones here, not all; method: immunoSEQ multiplex PCR. The table has about 270,000 clones, approximately 89% seen once; the top ten hold approximately 2.7%. The specimen was PBMCs or T cells enriched from blood (not recorded which). The TCR originated in a man aged 40-55 years who had been exposed to COVID-19. This chain uses TRBV18 with TRBJ1-5; D remains ambiguous. The CDR3 nucleotides read TGTGCCAGCTCACCCGCGGGCCCGGGGCCCCAGCATTTT. Its protein is CASSPAGPGPQHF.